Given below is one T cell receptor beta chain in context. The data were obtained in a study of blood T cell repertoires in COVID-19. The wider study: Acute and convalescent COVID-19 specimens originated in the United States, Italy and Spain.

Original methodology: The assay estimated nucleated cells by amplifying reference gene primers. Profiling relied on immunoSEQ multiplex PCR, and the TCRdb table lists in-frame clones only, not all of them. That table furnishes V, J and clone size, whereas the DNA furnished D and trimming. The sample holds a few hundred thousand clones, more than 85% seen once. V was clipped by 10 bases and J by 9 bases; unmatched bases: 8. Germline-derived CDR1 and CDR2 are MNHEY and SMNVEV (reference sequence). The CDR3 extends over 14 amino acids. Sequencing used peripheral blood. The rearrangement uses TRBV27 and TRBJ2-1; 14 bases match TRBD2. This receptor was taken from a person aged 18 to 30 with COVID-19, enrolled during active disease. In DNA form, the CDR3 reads TGTGCCATCTCCGGGACTAGCGGGAGTCGTGAGCAGTTCTTC. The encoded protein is CAISGTSGSREQFF.